This passage covers 24 T cell receptor beta chains from one sample sequenced in a study of shared clonotypes between healthy human individuals. Produced via immunoSEQ multiplex PCR; TCRdb's table is partial and in-frame only. The sample holds 2 million to 3 million clones; approximately 93% are singletons and the top ten take about 0.39%. Sequenced material: naive CD4+ T cells from PBMCs. Subset reported: CD45RA+ positively selected. Receptors originate from a man aged 18 to 30 in good health. Some clones in this sample may be carry-over from other donors' samples.

The sample holds one count of this clone. The chain carries TRBV6-1 and TRBJ2-1, with 8 bases lining up with TRBD2. V was clipped by 7 bases and J by 5 bases; unmatched bases: 7. The CDR3 spans 14 residues. Germline loops: CDR1 MNHNS, CDR2 SASEGT. This CDR3 reads CASKTSAINNEQFF. CDR3 nucleotides: TGTGCCAGCAAGACTAGCGCGATTAACAATGAGCAGTTCTTC.

This clone was observed a few times. Other DNA sequences in this specimen translate into the identical CDR3. The chain couples TRBV5-1 to TRBJ1-1, with 10 bases matching TRBD1. Looked up from germline, CDR1 is SGHRS and CDR2 is YFSETQ. CDR3 length: 13 residues. The J segment lost 5 bases and the V segment lost 3 bases, leaving 1 base of the junction unmatched. CDR3 in amino acids: CASSSGQGTEAFF. CDR3 bases: TGCGCCAGCAGCTCGGGACAGGGGACTGAAGCTTTCTTT. Complete variable domain (other parts from reference TRBV5-1 and TRBJ1-1): KAGVTQTPRYLIKTRGQQVTLSCSPISGHRSVSWYQQTPGQGLQFLFEYFSETQRNKGNFPGRFSGRQFSNSRSEMNVSTLELGDSALYLCASSSGQGTEAFFGQGTRLTVV.

The V call is TRBV10-2, the J call TRBJ2-7; 7 positions match TRBD2. The germline V gene encodes CDR1 WSHSY and CDR2 SAAADI. This CDR3 region has 15 residues. Trimming took 6 bases from V and 0 from J; bases not matched to a gene: 8. CDR3 coding DNA: TGCGCCAGCAGCAATGGGGGGGGACGCTCCTACGAGCAGTACTTC. This gives the protein CASSNGGGRSYEQYF.

The chain uses TRBV5-8 and TRBJ2-7, with a tentative D call TRBD2 (6 bases). V was clipped by 4 bases and J by 3 bases, with 11 bases between them. CDR1 and CDR2 (germline): SGHTS, YDEGEE. This CDR3 is 13 amino acids long. DNA for the CDR3: TGTGCCAGCAGCCCCACCGGGGGCTACGAGCAGTACTTC. This codes for CASSPTGGYEQYF. The full variable domain, completed using reference TRBV5-8 and TRBJ2-7, is EAGVTQSPTHLIKTRGQQATLRCSPISGHTSVYWYQQALGLGLQFLLWYDEGEERNRGNFPPRFSGRQFPNYSSELNVNALELEDSALYLCASSPTGGYEQYFGPGTRLTVT.

A single count supports this clone. This sequence joins TRBV7-2 and TRBJ2-3; D unresolved. Germline V gene data show CDR1 as SGHTA and CDR2 as FQGNSA. Trimming shortened V by 0 bases and J by 10 bases, and 11 bases separated the two germline ends. This CDR3 has 13 amino acids. The CDR3 coding sequence is TGTGCCAGCAGCTTAGCAAGGCATGCCGCGCAGTATTTT. Protein product: CASSLARHAAQYF.

The chain employs TRBV9 and TRBJ2-1; D gene uncertain. The CDR3 contains 11 residues. Deletions cut 0 bases from V and 11 bases from J, with 6 bases between. Per germline, CDR1 SGDLS and CDR2 YYNGEE. CDR3 DNA sequence: TGTGCCAGCAGCGTAGGCCTACAGCAGTTCTTC. This sequence encodes CASSVGLQQFF.

This chain uses TRBV18 with TRBJ2-1; D gene uncertain. The CDR3 is made up of 15 amino acids. Trimming stripped 6 bases from V and 2 bases from J, with 14 bases between. Per the germline V gene, CDR1 is KGHSH and CDR2 is LQKENI. The CDR3 loop reads CASSLFSTAYNEQFF. The CDR3 nucleotides read TGTGCCAGCTCCCTATTCTCGACGGCCTACAATGAGCAGTTCTTC.

The CDR3, as DNA: TGTGCCAGTAGTAGCGGACTAGCTTGGTCCTACAATGAGCAGTTCTTC. Translation: CASSSGLAWSYNEQFF. This chain connects TRBV19 to TRBJ2-1, with 8 bases identical to TRBD2. From germline, CDR1 is LNHDA and CDR2 SQIVND (reference sequence). There are 16 residues in the CDR3. J lost 1 base, V lost 4 bases, and 6 bases had no gene match.

This clone has only one observation. The chain joins TRBV10-1 to TRBJ2-5, with D tentatively TRBD1 or TRBD2 (6 bases each). The end of the DNA aligns better with TRBJ2-7, so the J call may be wrong. Germline V gene data show CDR1 as WNHNN and CDR2 as SYGVQD (reference sequence). This CDR3 region has 14 residues. The CDR3 DNA follows: TGCGCCAGCAGTGAGAGGGGGGCTTCCTACGAGCAGTACTTC. Protein: CASSERGASYEQYF.

The chain joins TRBV29-1 to TRBJ1-2; perhaps TRBD1 as D (5 bases). Trimming cost V 6 bases and J 6 bases, with 23 bases left between them. Germline CDR1 reads SQVTM; CDR2 reads ANQGSEA. CDR3 length equals 15 residues. The CDR3 protein is CSVVPRNGVGDGYTF. In DNA, the CDR3 is TGCAGCGTCGTCCCTCGGAATGGGGTGGGGGATGGCTACACCTTC.

This chain joins TRBV28 and TRBJ1-5; maybe TRBD1 (6 bases). CDR1 and CDR2 (germline): MDHEN, SYDVKM. Trimming took 4 bases from V and 6 from J, leaving 13 bases between them. This CDR3 has 14 amino acids. CDR3 DNA sequence: TGTGCCAGCAGTTACTTGTGGGGGCGTCAGCCCCAGCATTTT. This translates into CASSYLWGRQPQHF.

This clone occurred a few times. The sample carries other DNA sequences with the same CDR3. The chain links TRBV2 to TRBJ1-1; 9 positions match TRBD1. CDR1 is SNHLY and CDR2 is FYNNEI in the germline V gene. The length of the CDR3 is 14 residues. V shed 6 bases, J shed 1 base, and the junction held 3 bases outside the gene matches. In DNA form, the CDR3 reads TGTGCCAGCAGCCTGGGACAGGGGAACACTGAAGCTTTCTTT. It translates to CASSLGQGNTEAFF.

The chain joins TRBV19 to TRBJ2-1; 7 bases are shared with TRBD2. V gave up 5 bases and J gave up 7 bases; unmatched junction bases: 8. Per the germline V gene, CDR1 is LNHDA and CDR2 is SQIVND (reference sequence). CDR3 length equals 14 residues. CDR3 in amino acids: CASSWAGVRNEQFF. In DNA form, the CDR3 reads TGTGCCAGTAGTTGGGCGGGAGTACGGAATGAGCAGTTCTTC.

The CDR3 here is CASSYSRETDEQFF. The CDR3 nucleotides are TGTGCCAGCAGTTACTCGCGGGAGACCGATGAGCAGTTCTTC. The chain recombines TRBV6-5 with TRBJ2-1; 7 bases line up with TRBD2. Trimming at V came to 0 bases and at J to 8 bases, leaving 4 bases not matched to a gene. This CDR3 contains 14 residues. Germline V CDR1 and CDR2: MNHEY, SVGAGI.

As for this clone: This sample also contains other DNA sequences that code for the same CDR3. The genes are TRBV20-1 and TRBJ1-1, with D hard to call. The CDR3 has 11 amino acids. V shed 5 bases and J shed 6 bases, with 10 bases lying between them. The germline gives CDR1 DFQATT, CDR2 SNEGSKA (reference sequence). The CDR3 region is CSAAKRAEAFF. CDR3 nucleotides: TGCAGTGCTGCAAAAAGGGCTGAAGCTTTCTTT.

V is TRBV7-2 and J is TRBJ1-2, with 8 positions matching TRBD1. This CDR3 contains 13 residues. With V trimmed by 5 bases and J by 8 bases, 7 bases remained unmatched. Germline V gene sequence: CDR1 SGHTA, CDR2 FQGNSA. CDR3 loop: CASSPMDRDGYTF. Here the CDR3 DNA reads TGTGCCAGCAGCCCCATGGACAGGGACGGCTACACCTTC.

The chain uses TRBV7-3 and TRBJ2-3; D might be TRBD1 or TRBD2, each matching 5 bases. The CDR3 contains 15 residues. Germline V gives CDR1 SGHTA, CDR2 FQGTGA. Trimming cost V 5 bases and J 2 bases, with 14 bases left between them. The CDR3 DNA reads as TGTGCCAGCAGCCCGGGGACGGGTCACACAGATACGCAGTATTTT. This translates into CASSPGTGHTDTQYF.

The V call is TRBV28, the J call TRBJ2-7, with D possibly being TRBD2 (6 bases). The V gene's germline CDR1 is MDHEN and CDR2 SYDVKM. V dropped 5 bases and J dropped 6 bases, with 17 bases sitting between them. This CDR3 is built from 14 residues. For the CDR3, the DNA is TGTGCCAGCAGTCTCGGAGGGGTTCTACGCGAGCAGTACTTC. Protein product: CASSLGGVLREQYF.

The J gene is TRBJ2-4, the V gene TRBV19, with D unresolved. V was pared by 4 bases and J by 0 bases, with 13 bases between. The germline gives CDR1 LNHDA, CDR2 SQIVND (reference sequence). This CDR3 has 16 residues. CDR3 sequence (DNA): TGTGCCAGTAGTAACCCCGGCGGTGGAGCCAAAAACATTCAGTACTTC. Its protein product is CASSNPGGGAKNIQYF.

This rearrangement joins TRBV5-1 to TRBJ2-3; 7 nucleotides align to TRBD1. Trimming took 4 bases from V and 2 from J; bases not matched to a gene: 16. The CDR3 covers 18 residues. The germline gives CDR1 SGHRS, CDR2 YFSETQ. CDR3 amino acids: CASSPRGPRRTLTDTQYF. In DNA, the CDR3 is TGCGCCAGCAGCCCTAGGGGGCCGAGACGGACCCTCACAGATACGCAGTATTTT.

This clone was observed a single time. The V call is TRBV5-8, the J call TRBJ1-4, with 7 positions matching TRBD1. The CDR3 is 15 residues long. Germline V gene sequence: CDR1 SGHTS, CDR2 YDEGEE. Trimming at V came to 4 bases and at J to 6 bases, leaving 9 bases not matched to a gene. The CDR3 region is CASSLGTADYEKLFF. In DNA form, the CDR3 reads TGTGCCAGCAGCCTCGGGACAGCGGATTATGAAAAACTGTTTTTT. Using reference TRBV5-8 and TRBJ1-4 for the parts outside the CDR3, the full variable domain is EAGVTQSPTHLIKTRGQQATLRCSPISGHTSVYWYQQALGLGLQFLLWYDEGEERNRGNFPPRFSGRQFPNYSSELNVNALELEDSALYLCASSLGTADYEKLFFGSGTQLSVL.

In regard to this clone: Additional DNA sequences in this sample encode the identical CDR3. The V gene is TRBV6-5, the J gene TRBJ1-1, with unresolved D. This CDR3 comprises 11 residues. Deletions cut 7 bases from V and 1 base from J, with 4 bases between. From germline, CDR1 is MNHEY and CDR2 SVGAGI. The chain's CDR3 is CASTGNTEAFF. The CDR3 DNA reads TGTGCCAGCACAGGGAACACTGAAGCTTTCTTT.

V gene TRBV11-2 combines with J gene TRBJ1-1, with D perhaps matching TRBD1 (5 bases). Deletions cut 7 bases from V and 3 bases from J, with 18 bases between. The CDR3 has 15 amino acids. CDR1 is SGHAT, CDR2 FQNNGV, per germline. CDR3 DNA sequence: TGTGCCAGCACATCCATCGCGGGGCGGCACACTGAAGCTTTCTTT. This sequence encodes CASTSIAGRHTEAFF.

As regards this clone: Other nucleotide sequences from this sample produce the same CDR3. The rearrangement links TRBV28 to TRBJ2-7; D call uncertain. V shed 6 bases and J shed 0 bases, with 9 bases lying between them. Germline CDR1 is MDHEN and CDR2 is SYDVKM. The CDR3 is made up of 13 amino acids. The CDR3 reads CASSPTGSYEQYF. In nucleotides, the CDR3 is TGTGCCAGCAGCCCGACGGGCTCCTACGAGCAGTACTTC.